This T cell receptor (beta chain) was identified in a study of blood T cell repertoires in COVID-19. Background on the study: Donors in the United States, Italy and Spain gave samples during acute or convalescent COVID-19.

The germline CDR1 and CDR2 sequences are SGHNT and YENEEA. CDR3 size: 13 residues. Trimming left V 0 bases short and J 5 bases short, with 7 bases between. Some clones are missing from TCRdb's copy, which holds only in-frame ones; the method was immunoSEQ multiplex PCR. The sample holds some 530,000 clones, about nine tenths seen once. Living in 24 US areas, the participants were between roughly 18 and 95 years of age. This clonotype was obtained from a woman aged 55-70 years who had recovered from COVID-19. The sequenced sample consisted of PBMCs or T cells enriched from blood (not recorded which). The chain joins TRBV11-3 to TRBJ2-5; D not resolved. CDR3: CASSLDPGETQYF. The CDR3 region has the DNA TGTGCCAGCAGCTTAGATCCCGGGGAGACCCAGTACTTC.